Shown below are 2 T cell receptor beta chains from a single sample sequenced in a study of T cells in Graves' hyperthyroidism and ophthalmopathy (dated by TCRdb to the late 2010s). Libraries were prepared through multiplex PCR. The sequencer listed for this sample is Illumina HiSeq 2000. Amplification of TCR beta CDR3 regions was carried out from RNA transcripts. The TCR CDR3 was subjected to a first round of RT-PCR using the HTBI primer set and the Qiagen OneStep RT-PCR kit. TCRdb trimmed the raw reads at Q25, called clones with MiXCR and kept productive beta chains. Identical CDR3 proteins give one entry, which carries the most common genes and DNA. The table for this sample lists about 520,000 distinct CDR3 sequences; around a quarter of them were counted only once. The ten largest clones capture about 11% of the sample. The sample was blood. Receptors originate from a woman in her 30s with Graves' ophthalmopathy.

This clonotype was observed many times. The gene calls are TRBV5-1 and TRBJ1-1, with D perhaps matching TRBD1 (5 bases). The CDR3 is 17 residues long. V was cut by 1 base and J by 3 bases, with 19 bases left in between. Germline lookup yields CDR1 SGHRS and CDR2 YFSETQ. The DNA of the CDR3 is TGCGCCAGCAGCTTGAGATTGCGGGGCGCGTTGGACACTGAAGCTTTCTTT. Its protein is CASSLRLRGALDTEAFF.

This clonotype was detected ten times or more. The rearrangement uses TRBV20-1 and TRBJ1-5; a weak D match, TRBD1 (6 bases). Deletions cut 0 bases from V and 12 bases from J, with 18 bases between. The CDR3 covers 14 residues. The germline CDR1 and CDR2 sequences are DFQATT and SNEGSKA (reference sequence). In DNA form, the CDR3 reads TGCAGTGCTAGAGACCCTTTAGGACAGCCCGTCCAGCATTTT. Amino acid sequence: CSARDPLGQPVQHF.